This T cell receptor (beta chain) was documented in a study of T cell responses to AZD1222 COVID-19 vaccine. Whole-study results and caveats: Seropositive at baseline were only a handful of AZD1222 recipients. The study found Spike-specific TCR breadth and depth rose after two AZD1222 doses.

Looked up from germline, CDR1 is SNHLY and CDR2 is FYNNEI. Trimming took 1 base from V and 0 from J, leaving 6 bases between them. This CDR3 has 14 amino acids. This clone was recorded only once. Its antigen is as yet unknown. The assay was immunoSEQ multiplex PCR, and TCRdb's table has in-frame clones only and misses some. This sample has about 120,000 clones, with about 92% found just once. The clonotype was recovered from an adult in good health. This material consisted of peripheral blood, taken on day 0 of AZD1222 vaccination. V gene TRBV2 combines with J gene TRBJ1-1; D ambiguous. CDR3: CASSEGRMNTEAFF. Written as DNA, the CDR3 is TGTGCCAGCAGTGAAGGCCGTATGAACACTGAAGCTTTCTTT.